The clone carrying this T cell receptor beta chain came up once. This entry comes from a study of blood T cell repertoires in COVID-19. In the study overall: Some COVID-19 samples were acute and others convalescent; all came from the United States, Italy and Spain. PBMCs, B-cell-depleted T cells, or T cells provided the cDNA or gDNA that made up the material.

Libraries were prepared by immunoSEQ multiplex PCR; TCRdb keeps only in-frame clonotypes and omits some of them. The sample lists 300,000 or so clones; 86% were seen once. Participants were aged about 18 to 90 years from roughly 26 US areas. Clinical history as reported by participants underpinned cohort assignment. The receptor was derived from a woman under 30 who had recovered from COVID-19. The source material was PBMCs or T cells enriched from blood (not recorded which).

For the CDR3, the DNA is TGTGCCAGCAGCGGGTTGACAGGCCCTCGGCATTTT. Translation gives CASSGLTGPRHF. This chain links TRBV2 with TRBJ1-5; TRBD1 might be the D (6 bases). Trimming removed 6 bases from V and 15 bases from J, with 18 bases in between. The germline V gene encodes CDR1 SNHLY and CDR2 FYNNEI. This CDR3 has 12 residues.